The 10 T cell receptor beta chains presented below share a single source sample, sequenced in a study of a mutant IDH1 vaccine in newly diagnosed glioma. The time point is: baseline, week 1 (first vaccination visit). The treatment here: pre-vaccination baseline after standard-of-care therapy. Profiled with immunoSEQ multiplex PCR; TCRdb holds only in-frame clones, not every one. This sample carries 55,000 to 70,000 clones, roughly 85% of them seen once, and the ten largest clones take over 2.5%. The material was PBMCs, obtained from a glioma patient treated with radiotherapy, temozolomide or both. All receptors derive from a man aged 30 to 39 with glioma.

The V call is TRBV5-6, the J call TRBJ1-5, with 8 bases aligning to TRBD1. The CDR3 consists of 18 residues. J was trimmed by 2 bases and V by 4 bases; bases with no gene match: 14. Germline V gene data show CDR1 as SGHDT and CDR2 as YYEEEE. DNA for the CDR3: TGTGCCAGCAGCCGCTACCGGGACAGGCACCTTCGCAATCAGCCCCAGCATTTT. Encoded protein: CASSRYRDRHLRNQPQHF.

This clone was counted only a few times. The chain has TRBV15 and TRBJ2-5, with D perhaps matching TRBD2 (6 bases). From germline, CDR1 is LNHNV and CDR2 YYDKDF (reference sequence). Trimming left V 0 bases short and J 7 bases short, with 18 bases between. The CDR3 is 16 residues long. DNA of the CDR3: TGTGCCACCAGCAGAGATCTTACGGCGGGGCCCCGGACCCAGTACTTC. It specifies CATSRDLTAGPRTQYF.

The rearrangement joins TRBV5-4 to TRBJ2-3, with D possibly being TRBD1 (5 bases). V was cut by 4 bases and J by 4 bases, with 16 bases left in between. In germline, CDR1 is SGHNT, CDR2 YYREEE (reference sequence). The CDR3 loop spans 15 amino acids. CDR3 bases: TGTGCCAGCAGCCAACACGCAGGGATGCCAGATACGCAGTATTTT. Translated, it gives CASSQHAGMPDTQYF.

The chain recombines TRBV25-1 with TRBJ1-6, with TRBD1 identical over 8 bases. The V gene end was trimmed by 5 bases and the J gene end by 10 bases; junction bases not matched to a gene: 4. The CDR3 spans 13 residues. In germline, CDR1 is MGHDK, CDR2 SYGVNS. The CDR3 coding sequence is TGTGCCAGCAGTTGGACAGGGAGGTCACCCCTCCACTTT. Its protein is CASSWTGRSPLHF.

This sequence joins TRBV13 and TRBJ2-1, with 10 bases matching TRBD1. Trimming removed 6 bases from V and 9 bases from J; junction bases left unmatched: 8. The CDR3 contains 14 residues. Germline V gene sequence: CDR1 PRHDT, CDR2 FYEKMQ (reference sequence). CDR3 amino acids: CASRPGTGVSEQFF. Written as DNA, the CDR3 is TGTGCCAGCAGACCCGGGACAGGGGTTAGTGAGCAGTTCTTC.

The V gene is TRBV6-5, the J gene TRBJ1-5; 9 bases map to TRBD1. CDR1 and CDR2 from the germline V gene are MNHEY and SVGAGI. Unmatched junction bases numbered 7, after V lost 6 bases and J lost 4 bases. The CDR3 spans 15 residues. The CDR3 DNA sequence: TGTGCCAGCAGCACCACAGGGGGCCGGAATCAGCCCCAGCATTTT. Protein product: CASSTTGGRNQPQHF.

The chain employs TRBV19 and TRBJ2-6; 8 positions match TRBD1. Germline V gives CDR1 LNHDA, CDR2 SQIVND (reference sequence). CDR3 length equals 17 residues. The junction had 8 bases not matched to a gene; V was cut back by 7 bases and J by 0 bases. The CDR3 spells CASTTDRVSSGANVLTF. CDR3 in DNA: TGTGCCAGTACTACGGACAGGGTGAGCTCTGGGGCCAACGTCCTGACTTTC.

The rearrangement uses TRBV10-1 and TRBJ2-1; 9 bases align to TRBD2. There are 15 residues in the CDR3. Germline trimming cut 8 bases from V and 0 bases from J; bases unmatched to any gene: 5. Germline-derived CDR1 and CDR2 are WNHNN and SYGVQD (reference sequence). CDR3: CASQWRGGSYNEQFF. The CDR3 coding sequence is TGCGCCAGCCAGTGGCGGGGGGGCTCCTACAATGAGCAGTTCTTC.

The chain recombines TRBV5-1 with TRBJ2-2; D perhaps matches TRBD1 (6 bases). CDR3 length: 15 amino acids. Trimming stripped 4 bases from V and 0 bases from J, with 10 bases between. Germline CDR1 and CDR2: SGHRS and YFSETQ. The CDR3 loop reads CASSLRTANTGELFF. The CDR3 nucleotides read TGCGCCAGCAGCCTCCGGACAGCGAACACCGGGGAGCTGTTTTTT.

The rearrangement links TRBV2 to TRBJ2-5, with a tentative D call TRBD1 (5 bases). The CDR3 runs to 16 residues. Germline CDR1 and CDR2: SNHLY and FYNNEI. Trimming left V 8 bases short and J 7 bases short, with 26 bases between. Here the CDR3 DNA reads TGTGCCAGCCGCTTTTGGGCCGCAGCCAGGGTAGGGACCCAGTACTTC. It encodes CASRFWAAARVGTQYF.